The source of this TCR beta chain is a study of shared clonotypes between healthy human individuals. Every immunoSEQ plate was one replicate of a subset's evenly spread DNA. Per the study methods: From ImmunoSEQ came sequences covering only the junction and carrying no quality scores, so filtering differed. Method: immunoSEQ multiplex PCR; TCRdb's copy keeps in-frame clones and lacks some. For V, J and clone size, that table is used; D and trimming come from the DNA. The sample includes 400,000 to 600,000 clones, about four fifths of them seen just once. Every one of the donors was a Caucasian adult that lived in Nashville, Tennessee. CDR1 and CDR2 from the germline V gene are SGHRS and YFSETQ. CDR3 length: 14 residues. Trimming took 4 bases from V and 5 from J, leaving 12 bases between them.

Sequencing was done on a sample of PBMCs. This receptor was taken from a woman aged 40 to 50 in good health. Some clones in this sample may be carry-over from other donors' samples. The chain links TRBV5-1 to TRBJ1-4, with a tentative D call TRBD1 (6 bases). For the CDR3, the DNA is TGCGCCAGCAGCCAGGGGAGGGGGAATGAAAAACTGTTTTTT. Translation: CASSQGRGNEKLFF.